The 10 T cell receptor beta chains listed next were all sequenced from one sample in a study of T cell repertoires in cytomegalovirus infection (dated by TCRdb to the late 2010s). TCRdb names Illumina HiSeq 1500 as the instrument used. TCRdb handled the public reads itself, with Q25 trimming in fastp and clone calling in MiXCR, and kept productive beta chains. All rows with the same CDR3 protein become a single entry with the most common DNA and genes. Recorded for this sample are roughly 81,000 distinct CDR3 sequences; 3.7% of them occurred a single time. Of the sample, less than 5% falls within the top ten clones. Sequencing used PBMCs. Receptors originate from a human donor in good health (CMV status not recorded). Some clones in this sample may be carry-over from other donors' samples.

The gene calls are TRBV6-4 and TRBJ1-6, with D tentatively TRBD1 (6 bases). Between the trimmed V and J ends, which lost 11 bases and 13 bases, there was a span of 21 bases. The CDR3 extends over 13 amino acids. Germline CDR1 and CDR2: MRHNA and SNTAGT. For the CDR3, the DNA is TGTGCCGACTGCCCAGGGGAAAGTTCGCCCCTCCACTTT. Its translation: CADCPGESSPLHF.

This clonotype was detected ten times or more. The V and J genes are TRBV12-3 or TRBV12-4 and TRBJ2-1; 12 nucleotides agree with TRBD2. After removal of 5 bases from V and 3 bases from J, the junction contained 2 bases not matched to a gene. This CDR3 region has 15 residues. The CDR3 spells CASSRTSGDYNEQFF. The CDR3 DNA reads TGTGCCAGCAGTAGGACTAGCGGGGACTACAATGAGCAGTTCTTC.

This clonotype was recorded at least ten times. The chain combines TRBV18 with TRBJ2-5, with 9 bases identical to TRBD1. The J segment lost 2 bases and the V segment lost 6 bases, leaving 4 bases of the junction unmatched. The CDR3 length is 14 residues. In germline, CDR1 is KGHSH, CDR2 LQKENI. The CDR3 sequence is CASSWTGVQETQYF. CDR3 DNA: TGTGCCAGCTCCTGGACAGGGGTACAAGAGACCCAGTACTTC.

This clonotype has at least ten counts. V is TRBV7-2 and J is TRBJ1-5; the match to TRBD1 covers 7 bases. There are 13 residues in the CDR3. J lost 5 bases, V lost 6 bases, and 4 bases had no gene match. Per the germline V gene, CDR1 is SGHTA and CDR2 is FQGNSA. CDR3 sequence: CASRLDRDQPQHF. The CDR3 nucleotides read TGTGCCAGCAGACTAGACAGGGATCAGCCCCAGCATTTT.

This clonotype came up many times. This chain joins TRBV24-1 and TRBJ1-5; possible D gene TRBD1, 6 bases. Trimming cost V 9 bases and J 4 bases, with 18 bases left between them. The germline CDR1 and CDR2 sequences are KGHDR and SFDVKD. The CDR3 is made up of 15 amino acids. This chain's CDR3 is CATGPGQLLNQPQHF. The CDR3 DNA sequence: TGTGCCACCGGGCCGGGACAACTGTTGAATCAGCCCCAGCATTTT.

This clonotype was detected only a few times. The V and J genes are TRBV20-1 and TRBJ1-1, with TRBD1 as a possible D gene (5 bases). Germline assignment: CDR1 DFQATT and CDR2 SNEGSKA (reference sequence). V dropped 1 base and J dropped 0 bases, with 6 bases sitting between them. CDR3 length equals 13 residues. CDR3 nucleotide sequence: TGCAGTGCTAGAGGGGACGTGAACACTGAAGCTTTCTTT. This encodes CSARGDVNTEAFF.

This clonotype was observed many times. This chain uses TRBV7-9 with TRBJ2-3; D gene ambiguous. Germline CDR1 reads SEHNR; CDR2 reads FQNEAQ (reference sequence). V gave up 7 bases and J gave up 2 bases, with 4 bases separating them. The CDR3 loop spans 11 amino acids. The CDR3 coding sequence is TGTGCCAGCACCCCCACAGATACGCAGTATTTT. Protein sequence: CASTPTDTQYF.

This clonotype was detected many times. This chain joins TRBV7-9 and TRBJ2-1; no clear D gene. Germline V CDR1 and CDR2: SEHNR, FQNEAQ (reference sequence). This CDR3 comprises 14 residues. Trimming took off 4 bases at V and 7 bases at J, with 14 bases between the two ends. CDR3 in DNA: TGTGCCAGCAGCTACTCGACTGGCCGGAATGAGCAGTTCTTC. The encoded protein is CASSYSTGRNEQFF. The full variable domain, completed using reference TRBV7-9 and TRBJ2-1, is DTGVSQNPRHKITKRGQNVTFRCDPISEHNRLYWYRQTLGQGPEFLTYFQNEAQLEKSRLLSDRFSAERPKGSFSTLEIQRTEQGDSAMYLCASSYSTGRNEQFFGPGTRLTVL.

This clonotype was detected many times. The V gene is TRBV19, the J gene TRBJ2-1, with 7 bases that match TRBD1. There are 16 residues in the CDR3. The germline gives CDR1 LNHDA, CDR2 SQIVND (reference sequence). J gave up 3 bases and V 2 bases, and 7 bases lay outside the gene matches. The CDR3, as DNA: TGTGCCAGTAGTATACGACAGGGTGATAGCTACAATGAGCAGTTCTTC. Encoded protein: CASSIRQGDSYNEQFF.

This clonotype was picked up many times. The genes are TRBV4-2 and TRBJ1-1; D not resolved. The germline V gene has CDR1 LGHNA and CDR2 YNFKEQ. CDR3 size: 16 residues. V was trimmed by 4 bases and J by 0 bases, leaving 15 bases between them. This chain's CDR3 is CASSPSADLMNTEAFF. For the CDR3, the DNA is TGTGCCAGCAGCCCCTCCGCCGATCTCATGAACACTGAAGCTTTCTTT.